The clone carrying this T cell receptor (beta chain) was recorded only once. Per the original data handling: Estimates of nucleated cell counts were drawn from the amplification of reference gene primers. Repertoires were generated with immunoSEQ multiplex PCR, while TCRdb's copy carries only in-frame clones and drops some. V and J calls and clone size are given by that table; D and trimming were obtained from the DNA. The sample lists around 20,000 clones, about 87% occurring once. The data belong to a study of blood T cell repertoires in COVID-19. Study-wide background: Both acute and convalescent COVID-19 samples were obtained from the United States, Italy and Spain. The analysed material was cDNA or gDNA that came from T cells, B-cell-depleted T cells, or PBMCs.

The sequencing sample was made of peripheral blood. The sequence was collected from a human donor in a cohort sampled during active COVID-19.

CDR3 sequence: CASSLAMTSGSETQYF. The CDR3 coding sequence is TGTGCCAGCAGCTTAGCAATGACTAGCGGCTCAGAGACCCAGTACTTC. This chain joins TRBV7-2 and TRBJ2-5, with 9 bases lining up with TRBD2. This CDR3 comprises 16 residues. With 0 bases clipped from V and 4 bases from J, the junction kept 6 bases outside the gene matches. Germline lookup yields CDR1 SGHTA and CDR2 FQGNSA.